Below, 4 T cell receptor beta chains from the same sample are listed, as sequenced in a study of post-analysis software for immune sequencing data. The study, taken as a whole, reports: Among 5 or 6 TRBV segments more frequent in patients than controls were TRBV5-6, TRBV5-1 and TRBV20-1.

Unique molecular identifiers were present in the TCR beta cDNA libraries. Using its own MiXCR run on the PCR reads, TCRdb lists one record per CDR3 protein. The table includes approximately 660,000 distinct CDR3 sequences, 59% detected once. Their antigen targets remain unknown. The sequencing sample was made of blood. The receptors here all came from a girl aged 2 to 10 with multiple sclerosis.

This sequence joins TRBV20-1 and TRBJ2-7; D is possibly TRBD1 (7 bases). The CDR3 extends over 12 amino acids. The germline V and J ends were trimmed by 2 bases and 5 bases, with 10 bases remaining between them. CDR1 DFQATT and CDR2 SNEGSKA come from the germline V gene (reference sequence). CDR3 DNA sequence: TGCAGTGCTAGACAGGGGGGCCACGAGCAGTACTTC. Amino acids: CSARQGGHEQYF.

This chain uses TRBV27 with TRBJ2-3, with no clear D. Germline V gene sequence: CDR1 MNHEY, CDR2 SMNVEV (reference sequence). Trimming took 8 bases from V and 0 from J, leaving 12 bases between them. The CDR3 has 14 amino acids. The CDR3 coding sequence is TGTGCCAGCCGGCCATCCTCTAGCACAGATACGCAGTATTTT. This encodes CASRPSSSTDTQYF.

In nucleotides, the CDR3 is TGTGCCAGCAGCATCTCCGGGACAGCTAGCTCCTACGAGCAGTACTTC. Amino acid sequence: CASSISGTASSYEQYF. The chain has TRBV7-2 and TRBJ2-7; 7 bases map to TRBD1. The CDR3 spans 16 residues. V lost 5 bases, J lost 0 bases, and 10 bases stayed unmatched. Germline CDR1 SGHTA, CDR2 FQGNSA.

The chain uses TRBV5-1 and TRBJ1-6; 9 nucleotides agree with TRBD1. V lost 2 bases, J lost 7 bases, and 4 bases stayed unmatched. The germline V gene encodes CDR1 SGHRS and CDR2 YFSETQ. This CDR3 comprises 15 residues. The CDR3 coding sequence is TGCGCCAGCAGCTTAACTGGGACAGGGAATTCACCCCTCCACTTT. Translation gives CASSLTGTGNSPLHF.